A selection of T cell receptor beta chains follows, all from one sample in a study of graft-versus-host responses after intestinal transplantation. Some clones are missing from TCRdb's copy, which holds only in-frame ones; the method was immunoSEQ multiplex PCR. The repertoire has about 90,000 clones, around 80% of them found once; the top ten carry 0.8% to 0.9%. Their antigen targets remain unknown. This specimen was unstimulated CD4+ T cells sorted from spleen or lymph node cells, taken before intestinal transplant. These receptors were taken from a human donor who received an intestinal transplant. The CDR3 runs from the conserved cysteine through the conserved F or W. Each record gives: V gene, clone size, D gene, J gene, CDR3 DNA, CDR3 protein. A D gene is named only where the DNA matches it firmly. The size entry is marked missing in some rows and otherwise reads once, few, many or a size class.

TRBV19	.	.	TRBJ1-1	TGTGCCAGTAGTGCGTCAGGGGCTGGCACTGAAGCTTTCTTT	CASSASGAGTEAFF
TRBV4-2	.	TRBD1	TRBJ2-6	TGTGCCAGCAGCCAAGTTCGGACAGGGGGCTCTGGGGCCAACGTCCTGACTTTC	CASSQVRTGGSGANVLTF
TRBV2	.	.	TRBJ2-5	TGTGCCAGCAGTGAAGCGCGGCTAGCCGCGTCCCAAGAGACCCAGTACTTC	CASSEARLAASQETQYF
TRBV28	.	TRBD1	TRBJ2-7	TGTGCCAGCAGTGAGGACAGGGGCTATTTCGAGCAGTACTTC	CASSEDRGYFEQYF
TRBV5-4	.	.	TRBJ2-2	TGTGCCAGCAGCTTGGATCTCACCGGGGAGCTGTTTTTT	CASSLDLTGELFF
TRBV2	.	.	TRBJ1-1	TGTGCCAGCAGAGGATGGGCCAACACTGAAGCTTTCTTT	CASRGWANTEAFF
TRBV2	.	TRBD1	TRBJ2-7	TGTGCCAGCAGTGACGCTCGGACAGGGGCTCAGCAGTACTTC	CASSDARTGAQQYF
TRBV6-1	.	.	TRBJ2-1	TGTGCCAGCAGTAGCGACAGGTGGACCTACAATGAGCAGTTCTTC	CASSSDRWTYNEQFF
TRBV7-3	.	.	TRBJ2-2	TGTGCCAGCAGCTTACAGCCGCGGACGATCGGGGGCGGGGAGCTGTTTTTT	CASSLQPRTIGGGELFF
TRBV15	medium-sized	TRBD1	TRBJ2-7	TGTGCCACCAGCATCCGGACAGGGAAGTACGAGCAGTACTTC	CATSIRTGKYEQYF
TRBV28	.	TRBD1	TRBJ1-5	TGTGCCAGCAGTTCCCCGGGACAGGGGCTTCAGCCCCAGCATTTT	CASSSPGQGLQPQHF
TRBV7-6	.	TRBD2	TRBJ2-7	TGTGCCAGCAGCTTAGCGCCGGCTAGCGGGAGCATGTACGAGCAGTACTTC	CASSLAPASGSMYEQYF
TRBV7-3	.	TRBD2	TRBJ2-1	TGTGCCAGCAGCTTAAGATGGGGGGGGATCTACAATGAGCAGTTCTTC	CASSLRWGGIYNEQFF
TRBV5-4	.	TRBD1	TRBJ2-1	TGTGCCAGCACAAAGGCCGGGACAGGGAAAAATGAGCAGTTCTTC	CASTKAGTGKNEQFF
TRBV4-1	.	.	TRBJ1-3	TGCGCCAGCAGCCAAGGAGGGTTTGGAAACACCATATATTTT	CASSQGGFGNTIYF
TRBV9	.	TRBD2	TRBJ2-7	TGTGCCAGCAGTCTGACTAGCGGGAGTATATACGAGCAGTACTTC	CASSLTSGSIYEQYF
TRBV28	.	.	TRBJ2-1	TGTGCCAGCAGTTTGAGGGCAAATGAGCAGTTCTTC	CASSLRANEQFF
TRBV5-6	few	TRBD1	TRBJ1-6	TGTGCCAGCAGCTATGGGACAGGCTCCACATCCCTCCACTTT	CASSYGTGSTSLHF
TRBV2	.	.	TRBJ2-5	TGTGCCAGCAGTGAACAAGCTAGACGAGAGACCCAGTACTTC	CASSEQARRETQYF
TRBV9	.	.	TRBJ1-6	TGTGCCAGCAGCGGGACATTAGCCTATTCACCCCTCCACTTT	CASSGTLAYSPLHF
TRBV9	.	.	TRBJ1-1	TGTGCCAGCAGCGTAGCTTCGGGGAACACTGAAGCTTTCTTT	CASSVASGNTEAFF
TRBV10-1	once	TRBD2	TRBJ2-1	TGCGCCAGCAGTCGGACTAGCGGGAGAGTGGGTAATGAGCAGTTCTTC	CASSRTSGRVGNEQFF
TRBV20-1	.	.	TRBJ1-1	TGCAGTGCTAGAGGGACATTGGGAGCTTTCTTT	CSARGTLGAFF
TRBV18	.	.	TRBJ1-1	TGTGCCAGCTCACGTCCGGGTATGAACACTGAAGCTTTCTTT	CASSRPGMNTEAFF
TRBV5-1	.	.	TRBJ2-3	TGCGCCAGCAGCTTAATCGGAGCTAGCACAGATACGCAGTATTTT	CASSLIGASTDTQYF
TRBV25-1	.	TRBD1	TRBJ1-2	TGTGCCAGCAGTTCAATGGACAGGGCCTATGGCTACACCTTC	CASSSMDRAYGYTF
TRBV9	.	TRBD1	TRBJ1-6	TGTGCCAGCAGCGTTGACAGGGGTAATTCACCCCTCCACTTT	CASSVDRGNSPLHF
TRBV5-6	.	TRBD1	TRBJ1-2	TGTGCCAGCAGCCAATTTGACAGGGGAGCCGGTGGCTACACCTTC	CASSQFDRGAGGYTF
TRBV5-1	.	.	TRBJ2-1	TGCGCCAGCAGACGGGACATGCTATTTGGCAATGAGCAGTTCTTC	CASRRDMLFGNEQFF
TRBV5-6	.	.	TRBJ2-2	TGTGCCAGCAGCTTCCGGCCTAGCGACACCGGGGAGCTGTTTTTT	CASSFRPSDTGELFF
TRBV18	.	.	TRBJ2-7	TGTGCCAGCTCTCCAACCATACAGGGAGCCCACGAGCAGTACTTC	CASSPTIQGAHEQYF
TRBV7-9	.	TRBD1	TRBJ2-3	TGTGCCAGCAGCTTAGGGGACAGAAGCACAGATACGCAGTATTTT	CASSLGDRSTDTQYF
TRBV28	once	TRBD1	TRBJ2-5	TGTGCCAGCAGTTCCCCTGATGGGACAGACGCGGAGACCCAGTACTTC	CASSSPDGTDAETQYF
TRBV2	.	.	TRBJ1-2	TGTGCCAGCAGACCACAACAGCTAAACTATGGCTACACCTTC	CASRPQQLNYGYTF
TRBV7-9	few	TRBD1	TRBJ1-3	TGTGCCAGCAGCCCCCCGGGGACAGGATCTGGAAACACCATATATTTT	CASSPPGTGSGNTIYF
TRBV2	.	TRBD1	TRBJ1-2	TGTGCCAGCAGGGACAGGGGGCCTGGCTACACCTTC	CASRDRGPGYTF
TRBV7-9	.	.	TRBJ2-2	TGTGCCAGCAGCCCCTATTACACCGGGGAGCTGTTTTTT	CASSPYYTGELFF
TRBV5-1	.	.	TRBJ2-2	TGCGCCAGCAGCTTTAAGGGGGGGCCGGGAACCGGGGAGCTGTTTTTT	CASSFKGGPGTGELFF
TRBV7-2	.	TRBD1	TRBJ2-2	TGTGCCAGCAGCACCGGGACAGGGACCGGGGAGCTGTTTTTT	CASSTGTGTGELFF
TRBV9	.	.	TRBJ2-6	TGTGCCAGCAGCGACAGGGCTGGGGCCAACGTCCTGACTTTC	CASSDRAGANVLTF
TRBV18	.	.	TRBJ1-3	TGTGCCAGCTCACCGAAGGGGGTAGCTGGAAACACCATATATTTT	CASSPKGVAGNTIYF
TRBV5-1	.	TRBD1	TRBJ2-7	TGCGCCAGCAGCTGGGGACAGGTGAGAAACGAGCAGTACTTC	CASSWGQVRNEQYF
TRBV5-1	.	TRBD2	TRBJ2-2	TGCGCCAGCAGCTTTAGCGGGCTGACCGGGGAGCTGTTTTTT	CASSFSGLTGELFF
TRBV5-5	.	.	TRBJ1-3	TGTGCCAGCAGCCCTCAGGGGACTGGAAACACCATATATTTT	CASSPQGTGNTIYF
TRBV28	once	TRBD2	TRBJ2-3	TGTGCCAGCAGTTTGGGCGGGAGGGGGGCAGATACGCAGTATTTT	CASSLGGRGADTQYF
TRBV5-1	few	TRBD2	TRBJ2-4	TGCGCCAGCAGCTTGGGAGCGGGAGTCGCCAAAAACATTCAGTACTTC	CASSLGAGVAKNIQYF
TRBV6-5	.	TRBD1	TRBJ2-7	TGTGCCAGCAGCCGTACAGGGGCCCTCTCCTACGAGCAGTACTTC	CASSRTGALSYEQYF
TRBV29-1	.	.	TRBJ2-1	TGCAGCGGGGGTACGGGGGGCTTCTACAATGAGCAGTTCTTC	CSGGTGGFYNEQFF